This T cell receptor (beta chain) was sequenced for a study of T cells in Graves' hyperthyroidism and ophthalmopathy. Study-wide results and caveats: Progression to ophthalmopathy was predicted a median of roughly seven months early.

For this clonotype: Its antigen is as yet unknown.

The germline V and J ends were trimmed by 8 bases and 3 bases, with 10 bases remaining between them. The germline V gene encodes CDR1 MNHNS and CDR2 SASEGT. The CDR3 has 12 amino acids. Amplification of TCR beta CDR3 regions used RNA as the template. The study used the HTBI primer set for a first-round RT-PCR of the TCR CDR3. In TCRdb, the multiplex PCR reads were re-called with MiXCR into one record per CDR3 protein. The sample comprises hundreds of thousands of distinct CDR3 sequences, around a quarter of which are singletons, and approximately 11% rests with the top ten. Patients showing uncontrolled infection, other autoimmune disease, pregnancy or lactation were ineligible. Diagnostic assessment was based on clinical symptoms, serum thyroxine and TRAb, thyroid ultrasound and orbital computed tomography.

Material for sequencing was blood. The rearrangement links TRBV6-1 to TRBJ1-2; D unclear. The sequence was collected from a woman under 40 with Graves' ophthalmopathy. The CDR3 region is CASWTEYYGYTF. CDR3 in DNA: TGTGCCAGCTGGACGGAATACTATGGCTACACCTTC.